This TCR beta chain was retrieved from a study of metastatic and nonmetastatic thyroid tumors. Looking at the study overall: Malignant thyroid and benign thyroid patients provided blood and tumor or nodule tissue whose repertoires were compared.

Overall study findings and caveats: Within blood and tumor, benign nodules reportedly had significantly lower TCR beta diversity than malignant thyroid tumors did.

Thyroid surgery took place with no prior treatment in any patient. As handled by the study authors: It was from CDR3 differences across clinicopathological groups that a distant-metastasis classifier for papillary thyroid cancer was built. TCRdb re-called clones from the PCR reads using MiXCR. The authors' filters were not applied to this entry. This sample has about 18,000 clones, with about a third found just once. Turning to this clone: Its specificity is unknown.

This clonotype was sampled from a male donor with papillary thyroid cancer or a benign thyroid nodule (not recorded which). Some clones in this sample may be carry-over from other donors' samples. Sample: tumor tissue.

The CDR3 sequence: CASISWREPNEQYF. In DNA form, the CDR3 reads TGTGCCAGCATTAGTTGGCGGGAGCCCAACGAGCAGTACTTC. The chain couples TRBV28 to TRBJ2-7; 7 bases are shared with TRBD2. Germline V lookup: CDR1 MDHEN, CDR2 SYDVKM. V trimming: 7 bases; J trimming: 5 bases; junction bases outside the gene matches: 11. CDR3 length: 14 amino acids.